This T cell receptor (beta chain) originates from a study of shared clonotypes between healthy human individuals. Study context: Sampling drew on donors who were a couple of women and a few men aged 18 to 49.

Germline V CDR1 and CDR2: SNHLY, FYNNEI. V was cut by 2 bases and J by 2 bases, with 3 bases left in between. The CDR3 length is 13 residues. Concerning this clone itself: Its antigen remains unknown. This specimen includes other DNA sequences encoding the same CDR3.

Replicate PCRs from sorted subsets contained about 200 ng DNA, which is around 30,000 T cell genomes. The method was immunoSEQ multiplex PCR; TCRdb's version includes in-frame clones alone and lacks a portion of them. There are 1,400,000 or so clones in the sample; 98% to 99% occur only once, and 0.36% lies in the top ten. Study observations and caveats: The study found lower generation probabilities in non-shared clonotypes than in those shared by all four donors. The authors expected sequencing depth to affect clonotype sharing among donors.

The sample consisted of naive CD4+ T cells sorted from blood. Documented subset: CD45RA+ positively selected. This TCR derives from a man younger than 40 in good health. The V call is TRBV2, the J call TRBJ2-2; D call uncertain. The CDR3 DNA sequence: TGTGCCAGCAGTGAACAAAACACCGGGGAGCTGTTTTTT. This encodes CASSEQNTGELFF.